This TCR beta chain was obtained from a study of blood T cells in healthy people across ages. Points from the study as a whole: Versus aged donors, long-lived donors had higher diversity and more naive CD4+ cells. Since the PBMCs were unsorted, naive and antigen-experienced cells could not be conclusively compared. Age showed a roughly linear inverse relationship with TCR beta diversity per million T cells.

As to this clonotype: What it binds is unknown.

A second PCR, run for about 7 to 12 cycles, used a sample-barcoded 5' primer plus a J-beta primer mix. TCRdb re-derived calls from the 5' RACE reads in MiXCR, one entry per CDR3 protein. The sample lists 700,000 to 800,000 distinct CDR3 sequences, approximately 39% seen once, with 20% to 25% in the top ten. The receptor comes from a woman aged 55-70 years in good health. Sample: blood.

The CDR3, as DNA: TGTGCCACCAGTGCCGGGACGGAGACCTACAATGAGCAGTACTTC. This encodes CATSAGTETYNEQYF. The gene calls are TRBV24-1 and TRBJ2-1; D might be TRBD1 or TRBD2, each matching 5 bases. TRBJ2-7 matches the DNA end more closely, so the J call is doubtful. The CDR3 is made up of 15 amino acids. CDR1 is KGHDR and CDR2 is SFDVKD in the germline V gene.